This T cell receptor beta chain appears in the sequencing data of a study of blood T cell repertoires in COVID-19. CDR3 length: 16 amino acids. V gave up 3 bases and J gave up 4 bases; unmatched junction bases: 10. From germline, CDR1 is LNHDA and CDR2 SQIVND (reference sequence). Original handling: Estimation of nucleated cell counts was performed using reference gene primer amplification. Some clones are missing from TCRdb's copy, which holds only in-frame ones; the method was immunoSEQ multiplex PCR. The DNA was the basis for D and trimming; V, J and clone size are from that table. The data show roughly 120,000 clones, roughly nine tenths seen once.

The receptor was derived from a man in his 60s with COVID-19, enrolled during active disease. Sequencing was carried out using peripheral blood. The rearrangement joins TRBV19 to TRBJ2-5, with 8 bases that match TRBD2. The CDR3: CASSISRGGRSETQYF. The CDR3 DNA reads TGTGCCAGTAGTATTAGTAGGGGCGGGAGGTCAGAGACCCAGTACTTC.